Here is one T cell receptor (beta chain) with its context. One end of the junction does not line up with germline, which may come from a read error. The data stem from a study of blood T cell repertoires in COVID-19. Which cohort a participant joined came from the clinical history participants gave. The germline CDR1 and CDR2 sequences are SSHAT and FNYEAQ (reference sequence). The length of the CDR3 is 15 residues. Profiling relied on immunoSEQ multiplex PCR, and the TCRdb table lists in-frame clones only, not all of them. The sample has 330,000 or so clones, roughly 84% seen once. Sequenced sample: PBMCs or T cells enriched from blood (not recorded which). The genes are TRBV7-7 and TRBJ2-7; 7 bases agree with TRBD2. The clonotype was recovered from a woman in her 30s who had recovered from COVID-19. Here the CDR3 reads CASSPLAHPSYEQYF. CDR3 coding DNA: TGTGCTAGCAGCCCACTAGCGCATCCCTCCTACGAGCAGTACTTC.